This T cell receptor beta chain was identified in a study of blood T cell repertoires in COVID-19 (TCRdb year 2020). A note on the overall study: The collaborator samples originated in the United States, Italy and Spain and spanned the acute and convalescent phases of COVID-19. The material from the prospective study consisted of cDNA or gDNA derived from T cells, B-cell-depleted T cells, or PBMCs. Deeply sampled blood TCRbeta repertoires from subjects exposed to, actively infected with, or recovered from COVID-19 were included in the dataset. The repertoires were made available in a free public database intended to serve as a resource for research on the immune response to SARS-CoV-2. Samples came from the ongoing ImmuneRACE study (first 160 participants) plus 1,254 subjects from 6 global collaborators. A de-identified subject ID, COVID-19 status, age in years and sex were almost always included in the sample metadata. HLA class I and class II types, where available, came from metadata supplied by the sample provider rather than from assay-based typing.

The investigation overall reported the following: Clinical and demographic metadata were provided uncurated, with the amount varying by source and participant.

Worth noting for this clone: Its binding antigen is unknown. No much larger clone exists at a distance of one base, and base qualities are not known.

The immunoSEQ Assay, a bias-controlled multiplex PCR, was used to amplify TCRbeta CDR3 regions from genomic DNA. Per the original workflow: Nucleated cell counts per sample were estimated from amplification of reference gene primers within the assay. To quantify the absolute abundance of each unique TCRbeta CDR3 rearrangement, sequence reads were collapsed and filtered. For each sample, productive Simpson clonality was calculated as the square root of Simpson's diversity index across productive rearrangements. As stored in TCRdb, this immuneACCESS dataset retains in-frame rearrangements with V and J assigned. A fraction of the clones does not appear; measured against another copy, unresolved V genes explain less than half of the discrepancy, and the remainder lacks a known reason. Clone size and the V and J calls come from that table; the DNA yielded D and trimming. This sample holds 140,000 to 150,000 clones; around 83% were observed only once. The top ten hold about a tenth of the sample.

Including cysteine and phenylalanine, the CDR3 has 14 amino acids. Left in the record is the CDR3 DNA by itself, 42 bases read in frame from the first base. Via the germline V gene, CDR1 is MNHEY and CDR2 SVGAGI. After removal of 6 bases from V and 4 bases from J, the junction retains 7 bases not matched to a gene. Each collaborating institution followed its own protocols to collect whole blood in K2EDTA tubes. For TCRbeta analysis, collaborators shipped samples as frozen whole blood, isolated PBMCs, or DNA extracted from either of those sample types. Source material: peripheral blood. This TCR derives from a man in his 60s with active or convalescent COVID-19. The V and J segments used are TRBV6-5 and TRBJ1-2, with TRBD1 matching 8 junction bases. Read as DNA, the sequence is TGTGCCAGCAGGCTCGGACAGGGCATCTATGGCTACACCTTC. This translates into CASRLGQGIYGYTF.